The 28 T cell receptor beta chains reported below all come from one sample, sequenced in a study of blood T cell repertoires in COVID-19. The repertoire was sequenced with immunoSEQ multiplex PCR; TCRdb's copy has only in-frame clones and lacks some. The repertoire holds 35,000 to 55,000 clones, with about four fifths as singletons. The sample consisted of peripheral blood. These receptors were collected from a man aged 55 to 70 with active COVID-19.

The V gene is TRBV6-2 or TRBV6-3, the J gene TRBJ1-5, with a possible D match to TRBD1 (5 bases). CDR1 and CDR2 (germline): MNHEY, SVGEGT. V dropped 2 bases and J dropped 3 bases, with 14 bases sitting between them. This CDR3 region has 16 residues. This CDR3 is CASSYGPGRDNQPQHF. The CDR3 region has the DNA TGTGCCAGCAGTTACGGGCCCGGCAGGGACAATCAGCCCCAGCATTTT.

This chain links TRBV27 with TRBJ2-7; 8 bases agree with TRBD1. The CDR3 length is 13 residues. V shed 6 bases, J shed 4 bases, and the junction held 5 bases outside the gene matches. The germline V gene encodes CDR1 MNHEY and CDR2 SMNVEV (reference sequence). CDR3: CASSPRTGYEQYF. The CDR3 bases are TGTGCCAGCAGCCCAAGGACAGGGTACGAGCAGTACTTC.

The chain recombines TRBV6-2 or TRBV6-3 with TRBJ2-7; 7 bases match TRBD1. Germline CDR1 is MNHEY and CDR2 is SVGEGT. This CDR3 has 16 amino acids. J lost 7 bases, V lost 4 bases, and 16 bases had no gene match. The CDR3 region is CASSFWSGQVEWEQYF. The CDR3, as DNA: TGTGCCAGCAGTTTCTGGTCCGGACAGGTCGAGTGGGAGCAGTACTTC.

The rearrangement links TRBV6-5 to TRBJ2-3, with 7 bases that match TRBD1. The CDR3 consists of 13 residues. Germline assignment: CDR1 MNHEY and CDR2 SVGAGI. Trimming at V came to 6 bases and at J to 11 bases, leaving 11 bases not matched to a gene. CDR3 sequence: CASSFRGGRKQYF. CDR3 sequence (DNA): TGTGCCAGCAGCTTCCGAGGGGGCCGTAAGCAGTATTTT.

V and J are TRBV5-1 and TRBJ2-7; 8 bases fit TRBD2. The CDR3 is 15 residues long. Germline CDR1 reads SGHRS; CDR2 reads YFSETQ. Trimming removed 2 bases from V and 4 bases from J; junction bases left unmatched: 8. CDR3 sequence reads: CASSFGTGGLYEQYF. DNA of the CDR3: TGCGCCAGCAGCTTCGGGACGGGAGGGCTGTACGAGCAGTACTTC.

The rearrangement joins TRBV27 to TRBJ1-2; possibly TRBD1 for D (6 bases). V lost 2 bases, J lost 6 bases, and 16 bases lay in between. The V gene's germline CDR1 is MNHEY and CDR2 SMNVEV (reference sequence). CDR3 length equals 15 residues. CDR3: CASSLTGPGVNGYTF. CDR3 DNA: TGTGCCAGCAGTTTAACAGGGCCAGGGGTTAATGGCTACACCTTC.

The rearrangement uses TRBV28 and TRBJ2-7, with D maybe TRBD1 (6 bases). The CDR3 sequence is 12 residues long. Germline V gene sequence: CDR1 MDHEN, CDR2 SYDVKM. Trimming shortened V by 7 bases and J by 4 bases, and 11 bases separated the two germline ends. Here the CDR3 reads CASTQGPYEQYF. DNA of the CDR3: TGTGCCAGCACACAGGGACCGTACGAGCAGTACTTC.

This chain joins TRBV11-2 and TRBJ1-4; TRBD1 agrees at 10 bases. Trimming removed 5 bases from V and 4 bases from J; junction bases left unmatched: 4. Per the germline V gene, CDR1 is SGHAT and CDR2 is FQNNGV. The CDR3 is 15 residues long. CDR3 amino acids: CASSLGQGDNEKLFF. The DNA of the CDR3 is TGTGCCAGCAGCCTTGGACAGGGGGATAATGAAAAACTGTTTTTT.

CDR3 nucleotide sequence: TGCAGCGTTGCCGGGACAGGGGGCTCCTACAATGAGCAGTTCTTC. Amino acids: CSVAGTGGSYNEQFF. The chain uses TRBV29-1 and TRBJ2-1; 11 bases are shared with TRBD1. Unmatched junction bases numbered 2, after V lost 4 bases and J lost 0 bases. The CDR3 is 15 amino acids. Germline V gene lookup returns CDR1 SQVTM and CDR2 ANQGSEA.

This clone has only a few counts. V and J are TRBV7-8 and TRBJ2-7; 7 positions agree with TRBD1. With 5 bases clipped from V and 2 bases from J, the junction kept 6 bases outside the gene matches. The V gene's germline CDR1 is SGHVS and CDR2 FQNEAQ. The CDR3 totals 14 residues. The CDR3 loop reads CASSRRQGPYEQYF. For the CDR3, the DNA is TGTGCCAGCAGCCGCAGACAGGGACCCTACGAGCAGTACTTC.

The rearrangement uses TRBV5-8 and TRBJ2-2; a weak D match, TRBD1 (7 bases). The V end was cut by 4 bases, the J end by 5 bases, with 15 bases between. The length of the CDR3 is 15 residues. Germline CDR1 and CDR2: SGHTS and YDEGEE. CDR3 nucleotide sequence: TGTGCCAGCAGCGCTTCAGGGGGAGGAACCGGGGAGCTGTTTTTT. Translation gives CASSASGGGTGELFF.

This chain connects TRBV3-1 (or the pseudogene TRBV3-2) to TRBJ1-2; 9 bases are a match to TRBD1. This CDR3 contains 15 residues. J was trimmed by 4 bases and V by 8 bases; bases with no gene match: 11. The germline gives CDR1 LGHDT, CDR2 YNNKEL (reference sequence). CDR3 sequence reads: CASRGGTGKIYGYTF. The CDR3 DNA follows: TGTGCCAGCCGGGGGGGGACAGGGAAGATCTATGGCTACACCTTC.

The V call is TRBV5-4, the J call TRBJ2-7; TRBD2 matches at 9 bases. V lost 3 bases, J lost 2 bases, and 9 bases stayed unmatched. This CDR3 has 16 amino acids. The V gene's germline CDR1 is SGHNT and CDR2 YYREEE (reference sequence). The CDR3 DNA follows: TGTGCCAGCAGCTGGGGCGGCGGGGGGGCTCCCTACGAGCAGTACTTC. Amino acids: CASSWGGGGAPYEQYF.

The CDR3 sequence: CASRPLTSGRHTGELFF. The CDR3 coding sequence is TGTGCCAGCAGACCACTGACTAGCGGGAGGCACACCGGGGAGCTGTTTTTT. The rearrangement uses TRBV28 and TRBJ2-2; 13 bases are shared with TRBD2. The CDR3 runs 17 residues. The germline V gene encodes CDR1 MDHEN and CDR2 SYDVKM. The ends lost 6 bases at V and 3 bases at J; junction bases unmatched: 7.

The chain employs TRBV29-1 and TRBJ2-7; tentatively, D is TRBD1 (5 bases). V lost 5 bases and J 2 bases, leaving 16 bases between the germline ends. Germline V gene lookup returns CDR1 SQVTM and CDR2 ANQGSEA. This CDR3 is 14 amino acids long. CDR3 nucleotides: TGCAGCGTTTCAGGGCAGACCGTTACCTACGAGCAGTACTTC. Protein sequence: CSVSGQTVTYEQYF.

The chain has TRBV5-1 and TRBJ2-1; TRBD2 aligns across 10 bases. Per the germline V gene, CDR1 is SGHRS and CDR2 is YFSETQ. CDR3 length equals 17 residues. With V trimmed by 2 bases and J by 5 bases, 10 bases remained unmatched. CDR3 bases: TGCGCCAGCAGCTTCCTGGGGGTAGCGGGAGGAGACAATGAGCAGTTCTTC. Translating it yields CASSFLGVAGGDNEQFF.

The CDR3 region is CASSDYRDSNQPQHF. For the CDR3, the DNA is TGTGCCAGCAGCGATTACAGGGATAGCAATCAGCCCCAGCATTTT. This rearrangement joins TRBV2 to TRBJ1-5, with D maybe TRBD1 (6 bases). Trimming removed 6 bases at V and 0 bases at J, with 12 bases between. The CDR3 is 15 amino acids. The V gene's germline CDR1 is SNHLY and CDR2 FYNNEI.

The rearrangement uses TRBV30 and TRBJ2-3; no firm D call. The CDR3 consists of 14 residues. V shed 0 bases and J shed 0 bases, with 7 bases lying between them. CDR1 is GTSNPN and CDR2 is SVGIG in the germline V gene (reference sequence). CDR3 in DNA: TGTGCCTGGAGTGTCTACCTAAGCACAGATACGCAGTATTTT. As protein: CAWSVYLSTDTQYF.

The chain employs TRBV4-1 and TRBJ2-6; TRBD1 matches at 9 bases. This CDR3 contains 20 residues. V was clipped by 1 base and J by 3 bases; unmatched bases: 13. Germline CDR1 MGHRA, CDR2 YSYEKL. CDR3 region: CASSQGGTGPTLFGANVLTF. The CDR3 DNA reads TGCGCCAGCAGCCAAGGGGGGACAGGGCCCACCCTTTTTGGGGCCAACGTCCTGACTTTC.

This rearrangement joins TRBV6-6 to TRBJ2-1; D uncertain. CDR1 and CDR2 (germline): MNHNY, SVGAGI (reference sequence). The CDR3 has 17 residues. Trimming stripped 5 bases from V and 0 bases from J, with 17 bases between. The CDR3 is CASSRRISLSSYNEQFF. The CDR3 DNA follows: TGTGCCAGCAGTCGTCGAATCTCATTGAGCTCCTACAATGAGCAGTTCTTC.

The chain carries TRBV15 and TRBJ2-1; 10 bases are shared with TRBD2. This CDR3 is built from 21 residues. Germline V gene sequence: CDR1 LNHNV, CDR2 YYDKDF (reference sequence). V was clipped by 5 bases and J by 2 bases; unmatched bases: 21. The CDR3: CATSGHRASERGGLTYNEQFF. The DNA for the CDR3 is TGTGCCACCAGCGGACACCGCGCGTCAGAGCGGGGGGGCCTAACCTACAATGAGCAGTTCTTC.

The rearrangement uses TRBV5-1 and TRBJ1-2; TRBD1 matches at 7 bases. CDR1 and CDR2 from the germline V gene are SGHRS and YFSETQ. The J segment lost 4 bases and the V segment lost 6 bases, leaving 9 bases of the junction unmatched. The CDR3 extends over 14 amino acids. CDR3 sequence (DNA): TGCGCCAGCAATGGACAGGATGGATCCTATGGCTACACCTTC. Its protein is CASNGQDGSYGYTF. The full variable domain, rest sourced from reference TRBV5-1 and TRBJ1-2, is KAGVTQTPRYLIKTRGQQVTLSCSPISGHRSVSWYQQTPGQGLQFLFEYFSETQRNKGNFPGRFSGRQFSNSRSEMNVSTLELGDSALYLCASNGQDGSYGYTFGSGTRLTVV.

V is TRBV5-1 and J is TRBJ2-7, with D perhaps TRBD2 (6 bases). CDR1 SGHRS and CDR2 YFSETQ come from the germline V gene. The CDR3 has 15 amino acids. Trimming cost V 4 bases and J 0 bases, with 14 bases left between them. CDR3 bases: TGCGCCAGCAGCCCGGGGGACGGATACTCCTACGAGCAGTACTTC. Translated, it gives CASSPGDGYSYEQYF. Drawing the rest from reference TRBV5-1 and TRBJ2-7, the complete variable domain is KAGVTQTPRYLIKTRGQQVTLSCSPISGHRSVSWYQQTPGQGLQFLFEYFSETQRNKGNFPGRFSGRQFSNSRSEMNVSTLELGDSALYLCASSPGDGYSYEQYFGPGTRLTVT.

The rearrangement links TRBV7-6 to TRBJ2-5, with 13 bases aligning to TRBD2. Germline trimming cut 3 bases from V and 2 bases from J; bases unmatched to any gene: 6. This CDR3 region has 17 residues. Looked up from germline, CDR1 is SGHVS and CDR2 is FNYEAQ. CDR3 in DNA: TGTGCCAGCAGCTTGGGACTAGCGGGGCGGGTACAAGAGACCCAGTACTTC. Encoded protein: CASSLGLAGRVQETQYF.

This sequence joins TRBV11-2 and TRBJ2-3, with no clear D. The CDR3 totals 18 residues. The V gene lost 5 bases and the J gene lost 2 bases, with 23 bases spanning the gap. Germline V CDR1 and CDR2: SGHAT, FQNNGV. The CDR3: CASSLRPGADQLTDTQYF. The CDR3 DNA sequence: TGTGCCAGCAGCCTACGTCCCGGCGCGGATCAACTCACAGATACGCAGTATTTT.

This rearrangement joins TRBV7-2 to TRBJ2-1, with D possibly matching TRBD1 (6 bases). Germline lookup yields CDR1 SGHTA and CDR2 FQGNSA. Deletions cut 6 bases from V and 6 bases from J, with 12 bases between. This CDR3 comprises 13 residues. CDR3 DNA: TGTGCCAGCAGTACAGGGCGGATCAATGAGCAGTTCTTC. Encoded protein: CASSTGRINEQFF. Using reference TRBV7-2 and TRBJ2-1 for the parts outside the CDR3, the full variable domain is GAGVSQSPSNKVTEKGKDVELRCDPISGHTALYWYRQSLGQGLEFLIYFQGNSAPDKSGLPSDRFSAERTGGSVSTLTIQRTQQEDSAVYLCASSTGRINEQFFGPGTRLTVL.

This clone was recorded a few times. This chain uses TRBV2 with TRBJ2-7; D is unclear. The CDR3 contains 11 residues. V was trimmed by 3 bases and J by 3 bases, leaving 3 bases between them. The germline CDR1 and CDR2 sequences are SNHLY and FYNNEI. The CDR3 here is CASSEYYEQYF. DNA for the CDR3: TGTGCCAGCAGTGAGTACTACGAGCAGTACTTC.

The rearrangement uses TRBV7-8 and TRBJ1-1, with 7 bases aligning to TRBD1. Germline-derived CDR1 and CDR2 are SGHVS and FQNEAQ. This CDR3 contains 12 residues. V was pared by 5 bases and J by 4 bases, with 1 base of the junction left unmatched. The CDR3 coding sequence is TGTGCCAGCAGCCCAGGGGGCACTGAAGCTTTCTTT. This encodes CASSPGGTEAFF.